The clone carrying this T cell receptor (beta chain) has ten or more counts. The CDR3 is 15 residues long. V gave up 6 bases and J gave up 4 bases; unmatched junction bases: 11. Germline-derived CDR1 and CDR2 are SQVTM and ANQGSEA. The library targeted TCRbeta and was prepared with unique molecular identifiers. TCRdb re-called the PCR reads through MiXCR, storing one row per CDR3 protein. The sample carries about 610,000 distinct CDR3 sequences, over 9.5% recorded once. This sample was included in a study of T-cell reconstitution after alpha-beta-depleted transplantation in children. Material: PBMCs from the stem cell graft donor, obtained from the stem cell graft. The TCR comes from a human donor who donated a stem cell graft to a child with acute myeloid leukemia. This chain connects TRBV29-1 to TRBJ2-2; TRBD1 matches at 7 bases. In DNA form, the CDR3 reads TGCAGCGTCTATACACAGGGGTGGGGCACCGGGGAGCTGTTTTTT. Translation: CSVYTQGWGTGELFF.